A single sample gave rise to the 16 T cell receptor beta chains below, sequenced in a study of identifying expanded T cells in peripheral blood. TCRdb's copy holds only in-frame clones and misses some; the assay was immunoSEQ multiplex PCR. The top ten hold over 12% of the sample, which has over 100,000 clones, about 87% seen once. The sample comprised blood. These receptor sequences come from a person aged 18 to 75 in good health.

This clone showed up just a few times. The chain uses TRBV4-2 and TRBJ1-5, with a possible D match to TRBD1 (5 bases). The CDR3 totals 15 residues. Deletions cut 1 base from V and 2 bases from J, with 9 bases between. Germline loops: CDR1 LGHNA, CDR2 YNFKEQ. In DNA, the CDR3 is TGTGCCAGCAGCCAAGCTGGGGGGGGCAATCAGCCCCAGCATTTT. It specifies CASSQAGGGNQPQHF.

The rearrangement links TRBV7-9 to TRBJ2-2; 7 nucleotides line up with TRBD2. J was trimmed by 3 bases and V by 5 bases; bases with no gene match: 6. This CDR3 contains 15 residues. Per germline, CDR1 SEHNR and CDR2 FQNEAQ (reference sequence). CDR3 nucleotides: TGTGCCAGCAGCCAAGCGGGGTTGGACACCGGGGAGCTGTTTTTT. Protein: CASSQAGLDTGELFF.

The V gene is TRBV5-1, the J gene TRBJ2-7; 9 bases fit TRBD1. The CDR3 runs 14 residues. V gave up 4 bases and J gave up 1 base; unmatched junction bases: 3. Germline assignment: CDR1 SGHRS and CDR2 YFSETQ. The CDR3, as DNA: TGCGCCAGCAGCCCCGGGACAGGGTCCTACGAGCAGTACTTC. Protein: CASSPGTGSYEQYF.

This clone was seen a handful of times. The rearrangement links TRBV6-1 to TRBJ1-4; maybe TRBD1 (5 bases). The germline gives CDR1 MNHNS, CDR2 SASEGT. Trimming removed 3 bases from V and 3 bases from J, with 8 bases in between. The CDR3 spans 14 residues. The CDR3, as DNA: TGTGCCAGCAGTGAGGGGCCAGCTAATGAAAAACTGTTTTTT. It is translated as CASSEGPANEKLFF.

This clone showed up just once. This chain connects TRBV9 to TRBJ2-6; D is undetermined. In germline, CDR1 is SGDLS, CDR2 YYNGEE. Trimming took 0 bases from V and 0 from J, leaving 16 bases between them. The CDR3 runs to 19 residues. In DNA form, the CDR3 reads TGTGCCAGCAGCGTAGCACACGGCCTGATCCTCTCTGGGGCCAACGTCCTGACTTTC. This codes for CASSVAHGLILSGANVLTF.

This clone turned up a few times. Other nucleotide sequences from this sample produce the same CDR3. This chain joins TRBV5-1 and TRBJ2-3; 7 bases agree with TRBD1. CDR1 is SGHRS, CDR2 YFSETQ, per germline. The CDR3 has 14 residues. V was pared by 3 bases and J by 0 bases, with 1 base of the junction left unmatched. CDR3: CASSSGQSTDTQYF. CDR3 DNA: TGCGCCAGCAGCTCGGGACAGAGCACAGATACGCAGTATTTT. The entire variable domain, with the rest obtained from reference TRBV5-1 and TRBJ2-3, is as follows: KAGVTQTPRYLIKTRGQQVTLSCSPISGHRSVSWYQQTPGQGLQFLFEYFSETQRNKGNFPGRFSGRQFSNSRSEMNVSTLELGDSALYLCASSSGQSTDTQYFGPGTRLTVL.

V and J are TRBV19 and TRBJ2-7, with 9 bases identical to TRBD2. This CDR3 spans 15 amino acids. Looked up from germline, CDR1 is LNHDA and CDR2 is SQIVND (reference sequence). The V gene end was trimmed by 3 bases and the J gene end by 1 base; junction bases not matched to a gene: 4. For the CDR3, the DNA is TGTGCCAGTAGTATCTCAAGCGGGGGGTCCTACGAGCAGTACTTC. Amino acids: CASSISSGGSYEQYF. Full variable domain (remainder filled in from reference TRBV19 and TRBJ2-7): DGGITQSPKYLFRKEGQNVTLSCEQNLNHDAMYWYRQDPGQGLRLIYYSQIVNDFQKGDIAEGYSVSREKKESFPLTVTSAQKNPTAFYLCASSISSGGSYEQYFGPGTRLTVT.

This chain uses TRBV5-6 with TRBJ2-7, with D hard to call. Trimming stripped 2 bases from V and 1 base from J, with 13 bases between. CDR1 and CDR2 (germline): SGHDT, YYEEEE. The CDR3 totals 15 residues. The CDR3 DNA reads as TGTGCCAGCAGCTTCCGTGGCCACATTTCCTACGAGCAGTACTTC. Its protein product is CASSFRGHISYEQYF.

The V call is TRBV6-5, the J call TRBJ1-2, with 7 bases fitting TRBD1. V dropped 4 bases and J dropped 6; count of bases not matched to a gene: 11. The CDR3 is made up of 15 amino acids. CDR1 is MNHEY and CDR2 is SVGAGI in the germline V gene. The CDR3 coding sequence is TGTGCCAGCAGTTCCCCGGCAGGGGGTACTGATGGCTACACCTTC. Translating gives CASSSPAGGTDGYTF.

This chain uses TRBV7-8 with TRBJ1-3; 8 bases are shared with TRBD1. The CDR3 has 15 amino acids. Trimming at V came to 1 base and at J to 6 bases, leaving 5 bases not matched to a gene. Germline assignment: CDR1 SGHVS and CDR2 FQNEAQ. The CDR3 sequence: CASSLGQGALNTIYF. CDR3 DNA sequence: TGTGCCAGCAGCTTAGGCCAGGGGGCTCTAAACACCATATATTTT.

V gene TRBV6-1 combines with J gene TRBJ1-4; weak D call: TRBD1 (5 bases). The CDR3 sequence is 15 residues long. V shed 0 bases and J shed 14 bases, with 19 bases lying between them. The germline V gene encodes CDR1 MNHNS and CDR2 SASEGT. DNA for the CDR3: TGTGCCAGCAGTGAAGCCCGCGGAGGGGCTTCAAGTCTGTTTTTT. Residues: CASSEARGGASSLFF.

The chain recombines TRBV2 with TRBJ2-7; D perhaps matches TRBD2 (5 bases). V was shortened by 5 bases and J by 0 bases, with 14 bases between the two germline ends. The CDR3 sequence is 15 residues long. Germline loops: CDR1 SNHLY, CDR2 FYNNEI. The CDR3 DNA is TGTGCCAGCAGTCGGGCCGGGAAGGGCTCCTACGAGCAGTACTTC. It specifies CASSRAGKGSYEQYF. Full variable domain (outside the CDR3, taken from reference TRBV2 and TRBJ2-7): EPEVTQTPSHQVTQMGQEVILRCVPISNHLYFYWYRQILGQKVEFLVSFYNNEISEKSEIFDDQFSVERPDGSNFTLKIRSTKLEDSAMYFCASSRAGKGSYEQYFGPGTRLTVT.

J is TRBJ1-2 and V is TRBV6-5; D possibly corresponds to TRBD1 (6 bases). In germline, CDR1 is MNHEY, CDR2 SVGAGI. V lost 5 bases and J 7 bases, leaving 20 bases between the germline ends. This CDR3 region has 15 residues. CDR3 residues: CASSARLGQQAGYTF. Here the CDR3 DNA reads TGTGCCAGCAGTGCTAGGCTTGGACAGCAGGCTGGCTACACCTTC.

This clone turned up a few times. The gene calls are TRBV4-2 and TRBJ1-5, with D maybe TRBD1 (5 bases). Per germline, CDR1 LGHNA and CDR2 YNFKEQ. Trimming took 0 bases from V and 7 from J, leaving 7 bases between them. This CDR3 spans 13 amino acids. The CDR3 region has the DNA TGTGCCAGCAGCCAAGATGGGGGGCAGCCCCAGCATTTT. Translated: CASSQDGGQPQHF.

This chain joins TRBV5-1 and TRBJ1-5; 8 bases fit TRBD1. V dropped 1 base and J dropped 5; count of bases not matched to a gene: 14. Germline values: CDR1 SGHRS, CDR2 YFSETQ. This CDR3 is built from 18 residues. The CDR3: CASSLRGQRAGGDQPQHF. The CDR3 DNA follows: TGCGCCAGCAGCTTGCGGGGCCAGAGAGCAGGGGGCGATCAGCCCCAGCATTTT.

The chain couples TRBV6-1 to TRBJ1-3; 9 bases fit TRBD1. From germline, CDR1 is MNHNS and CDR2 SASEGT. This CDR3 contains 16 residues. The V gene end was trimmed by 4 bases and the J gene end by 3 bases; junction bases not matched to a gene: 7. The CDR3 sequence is CASSGGQGKNGNTIYF. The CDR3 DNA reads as TGTGCCAGCAGTGGGGGACAGGGTAAAAATGGAAACACCATATATTTT.